These 10 T cell receptor beta chains originate from one sample sequenced in a study of control samples from healthy donors and cancer patients. TCRdb's copy holds only in-frame clones and misses some; the assay was immunoSEQ multiplex PCR. There are roughly 95,000 clones in the sample; roughly 90% occur only once, and around 2.8% lies in the top ten. The sequenced sample was blood. Every receptor here comes from a human donor in good health. The donor label of this sample is uncertain.

This clone was observed a handful of times. The V call is TRBV11-2, the J call TRBJ1-2; D perhaps matches TRBD1 (6 bases). Per the germline V gene, CDR1 is SGHAT and CDR2 is FQNNGV. The CDR3 spans 14 residues. The V end lost 5 bases, the J end lost 8 bases, and 18 bases lay between the germline ends. CDR3 nucleotide sequence: TGTGCCAGCAGCCGCCCAACGGACAGAGACGGCTACACCTTC. Translating gives CASSRPTDRDGYTF.

The chain joins TRBV25-1 to TRBJ1-6; no clear D. Germline loops: CDR1 MGHDK, CDR2 SYGVNS. The length of the CDR3 is 14 residues. The V and J ends lost 1 base and 7 bases respectively, with 8 bases between them. CDR3 coding DNA: TGTGCCAGCAGTGAATCCTTGGGGAATTCACCCCTCCACTTT. Protein sequence: CASSESLGNSPLHF.

The genes are TRBV7-2 and TRBJ1-5; TRBD1 might be the D (5 bases). This CDR3 comprises 14 residues. With 4 bases removed from V and 4 bases from J, the gap between germline ends came to 11 bases. Germline CDR1 reads SGHTA; CDR2 reads FQGNSA. The CDR3 reads CASSYDGGNQPQHF. The CDR3 bases are TGTGCCAGCAGCTACGACGGGGGAAATCAGCCCCAGCATTTT. The variable domain in full, completed from reference TRBV7-2 and TRBJ1-5, reads GAGVSQSPSNKVTEKGKDVELRCDPISGHTALYWYRQSLGQGLEFLIYFQGNSAPDKSGLPSDRFSAERTGGSVSTLTIQRTQQEDSAVYLCASSYDGGNQPQHFGDGTRLSIL.

This sequence joins TRBV5-1 and TRBJ2-7; D might be TRBD2 (7 bases). Germline V gene data show CDR1 as SGHRS and CDR2 as YFSETQ. There are 15 residues in the CDR3. Trimming shortened V by 3 bases and J by 4 bases, and 17 bases separated the two germline ends. The CDR3 nucleotides are TGCGCCAGCAGCTCCTTGGGGGGGCATATTTACGAGCAGTACGTC. Translated: CASSSLGGHIYEQYV.

The chain combines TRBV5-6 with TRBJ1-3; D remains ambiguous. The germline V and J ends were trimmed by 4 bases and 0 bases, with 11 bases remaining between them. Germline V gene data show CDR1 as SGHDT and CDR2 as YYEEEE. The CDR3 covers 15 residues. CDR3 nucleotides: TGTGCCAGCAGCCGGAGATCGGGCTCTGGAAACACCATATATTTT. Translation gives CASSRRSGSGNTIYF.

The V call is TRBV7-8, the J call TRBJ1-6; 7 bases map to TRBD1. The germline CDR1 and CDR2 sequences are SGHVS and FQNEAQ. Germline trimming cut 5 bases from V and 7 bases from J; bases unmatched to any gene: 8. The length of the CDR3 is 15 residues. CDR3 nucleotide sequence: TGTGCCAGCAGCCGAGGGGACAGCCAAAATTCACCCCTCCACTTT. It specifies CASSRGDSQNSPLHF.

The chain links TRBV6-5 to TRBJ1-5; D gene ambiguous. CDR3 size: 15 residues. V was cut by 8 bases and J by 9 bases, with 23 bases left in between. From germline, CDR1 is MNHEY and CDR2 SVGAGI. Here the CDR3 reads CASSSDVGISGPQHF. The CDR3 nucleotides read TGTGCCAGCTCCAGCGACGTTGGGATCAGCGGGCCCCAGCATTTT.

The V gene is TRBV19, the J gene TRBJ1-2; D might be TRBD1 (5 bases). The V gene lost 1 base and the J gene lost 2 bases, with 8 bases spanning the gap. Germline loops: CDR1 LNHDA, CDR2 SQIVND (reference sequence). The CDR3 runs to 14 residues. CDR3 sequence: CASSIGGGNYGYTF. The CDR3 DNA is TGTGCCAGTAGTATAGGTGGGGGGAACTATGGCTACACCTTC.

Here the CDR3 DNA reads TGTGCCAGCAGTTACAGGTCTGCAGGGGCGAGAAACACTGAAGCTTTCTTT. It yields the protein CASSYRSAGARNTEAFF. J is TRBJ1-1 and V is TRBV6-2 or TRBV6-3, with D possibly being TRBD1 (6 bases). CDR1 and CDR2 (germline): MNHEY, SVGEGT. The V end lost 2 bases, the J end lost 2 bases, and 18 bases lay between the germline ends. The CDR3 extends over 17 amino acids.

This chain links TRBV11-2 with TRBJ1-5; D gene unclear. V was clipped by 2 bases and J by 5 bases, with 10 bases between them. CDR3 length equals 14 residues. Germline CDR1 and CDR2: SGHAT and FQNNGV. The CDR3 DNA is TGTGCCAGCAGCTTAATTGCGGACGATCAGCCCCAGCATTTT. This codes for CASSLIADDQPQHF.